This T cell receptor beta chain derives from a study of PD-1 blockade in classical Hodgkin lymphoma. About the study: Once every 2 weeks, patients received intravenous nivolumab at 3 mg/kg.

The CDR3 runs 15 residues. Germline V gives CDR1 MNHEY, CDR2 SVGAGI. V lost 6 bases, J lost 9 bases, and 23 bases lay in between. Regarding the study as a whole: Significantly greater TCR diversity emerged by C4D1 in CD4+ cells but not CD8+ cells. It was reported that newly diagnosed patients had less baseline TCR diversity than healthy donors.

Each patient experienced a relapse that followed autologous stem cell transplantation, and brentuximab vedotin exposure varied. The best responses consisted of complete response, partial response or progressive disease. Of note for this clone: What it binds is not known.

Measured with immunoSEQ multiplex PCR; TCRdb has only the in-frame clones, and not every one. Of approximately 27,000 clones listed, about nine tenths were seen once; the top ten hold around 2.7%. This rearrangement joins TRBV6-5 to TRBJ1-1; possible D gene TRBD1, 5 bases. The sample here was peripheral blood mononuclear cells (PBMCs), taken at baseline. The clonotype originates from a human donor with classical Hodgkin lymphoma. CDR3 nucleotides: TGTGCCAGCAGCGATGGGGGAGTTCCCGGAAGCAAAGCTTTCTTT. It encodes CASSDGGVPGSKAFF.